The source of this T cell receptor (beta chain) is a study of post-analysis software for immune sequencing data. The overall study: As for disease course, relapsing-remitting, secondary progressive and progressive-relapsing multiple sclerosis were all included.

Tagging with unique molecular identifiers was a feature of the TCR beta cDNA libraries. TCRdb reanalysed the PCR reads using MiXCR and keeps one entry per CDR3 protein. The table has 650,000 to 850,000 distinct CDR3 sequences, around 45% seen once. This clonotype was recorded only once. Its antigen is undetermined. The length of the CDR3 is 17 residues. Germline loops: CDR1 SGHVS, CDR2 FQNEAQ. The trim removed 7 bases at V and 1 base at J, leaving 11 bases unmatched. Overall study results and limits: Significantly lower normalized Chao1 diversity was found in patients with multiple sclerosis relative to controls. TRBV5-6, TRBV5-1 and TRBV20-1 were among four or five TRBV segments more frequent in patients than controls.

Sequencing was carried out using blood. V and J are TRBV7-8 and TRBJ2-3; 10 bases fit TRBD2. The source is a girl aged 10-17 years with multiple sclerosis. The CDR3: CASTQRRLAGGTDTQYF. The CDR3 region has the DNA TGTGCCAGCACCCAAAGACGACTAGCGGGTGGCACAGATACGCAGTATTTT.